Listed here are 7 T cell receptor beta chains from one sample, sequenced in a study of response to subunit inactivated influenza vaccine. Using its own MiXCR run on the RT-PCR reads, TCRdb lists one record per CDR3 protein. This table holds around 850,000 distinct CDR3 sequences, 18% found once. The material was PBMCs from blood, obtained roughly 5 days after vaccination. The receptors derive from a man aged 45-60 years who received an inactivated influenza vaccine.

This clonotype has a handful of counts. DNA for the CDR3: TGTGCCAGCAGCGTAGTTCCAGGGGCCGGCACTGAAGCTTTCTTT. Its translation: CASSVVPGAGTEAFF. The chain combines TRBV9 with TRBJ1-1, with D possibly matching TRBD1 (6 bases). Trimming cost V 0 bases and J 4 bases, with 13 bases left between them. The CDR3 runs to 15 residues. CDR1 is SGDLS and CDR2 is YYNGEE in the germline V gene.

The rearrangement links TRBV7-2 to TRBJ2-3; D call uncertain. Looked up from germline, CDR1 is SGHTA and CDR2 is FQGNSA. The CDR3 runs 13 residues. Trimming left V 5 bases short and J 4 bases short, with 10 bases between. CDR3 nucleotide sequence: TGTGCCAGCAGCCCAGGATGGGCAGATACGCAGTATTTT. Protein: CASSPGWADTQYF.

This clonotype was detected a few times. CDR3 amino acids: CSGGGGPGQGNEKLFF. CDR3 nucleotide sequence: TGCAGCGGCGGCGGGGGTCCGGGACAGGGTAATGAAAAACTGTTTTTT. The rearrangement links TRBV29-1 to TRBJ1-4; 9 bases fit TRBD1. Germline CDR1 reads SQVTM; CDR2 reads ANQGSEA. The length of the CDR3 is 16 residues. V shed 7 bases, J shed 4 bases, and the junction held 13 bases outside the gene matches.

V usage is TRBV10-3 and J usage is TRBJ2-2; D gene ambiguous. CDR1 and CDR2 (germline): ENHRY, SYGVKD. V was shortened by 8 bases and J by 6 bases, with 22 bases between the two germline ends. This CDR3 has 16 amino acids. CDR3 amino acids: CAIAVSRYRIPGELFF. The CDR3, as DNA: TGTGCCATCGCCGTCTCTAGGTACCGGATCCCCGGGGAGCTGTTTTTT.

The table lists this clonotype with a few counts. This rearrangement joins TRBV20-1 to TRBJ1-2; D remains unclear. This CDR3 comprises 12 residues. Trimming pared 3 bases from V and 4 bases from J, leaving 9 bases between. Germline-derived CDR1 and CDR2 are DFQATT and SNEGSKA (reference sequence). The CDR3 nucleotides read TGCAGTGCTAGTGGCGGTTCCTATGGCTACACCTTC. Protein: CSASGGSYGYTF.

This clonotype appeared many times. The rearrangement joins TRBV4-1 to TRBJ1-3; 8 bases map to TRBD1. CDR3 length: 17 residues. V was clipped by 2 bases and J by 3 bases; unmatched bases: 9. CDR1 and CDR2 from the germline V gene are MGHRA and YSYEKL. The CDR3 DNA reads TGCGCCAGCAGCCAAACTGCCCAGGGGGCCGGTGGAAACACCATATATTTT. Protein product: CASSQTAQGAGGNTIYF.

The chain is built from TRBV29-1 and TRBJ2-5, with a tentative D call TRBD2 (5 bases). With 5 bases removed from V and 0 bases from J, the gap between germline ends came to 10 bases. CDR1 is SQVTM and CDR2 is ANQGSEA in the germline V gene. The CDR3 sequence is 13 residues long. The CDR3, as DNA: TGCAGCGTTTCCGTAGCGAACCAAGAGACCCAGTACTTC. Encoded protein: CSVSVANQETQYF.